The entry below gives a single T cell receptor beta chain sequence along with its context. Its antigen remains undetermined. Per-base qualities were not stored, and no clone one base away is much larger. CDR1 is given as SGHTA and CDR2 as FQGNSA, both from the germline V gene. The CDR3 runs 14 residues from the cysteine to the phenylalanine. Here the CDR3 DNA is all that survives: 42 bases in frame from base 1. Trimming takes 0 bases from V and 8 bases from J, and the germline ends sit 13 bases apart. The sample is drawn from a study of blood T cell repertoires in COVID-19 (dated by TCRdb to 2018 to 2021). For context, the study as a whole: The collaborator samples originated in the United States, Italy and Spain and spanned the acute and convalescent phases of COVID-19. The prospective study material was composed of cDNA or gDNA derived from T cells, B-cell-depleted T cells, or PBMCs. The dataset comprised deeply sampled blood TCRbeta repertoires from subjects exposed to, actively infected with, or recovered from COVID-19. A freely available public database, intended as a resource for researchers studying the immune response to SARS-CoV-2, is where the repertoires were released. Samples were obtained from the ongoing ImmuneRACE study (first 160 participants) and from 1,254 subjects provided by 6 global collaborators. A de-identified subject ID, COVID-19 status, age in years and sex were almost always included in the sample metadata. Where available, HLA class I and class II types were taken from metadata supplied by the sample provider and were not determined by assay-based typing. What the research found in general, with its limitations: How much clinical and demographic metadata was included differed by source and by participant, and the metadata was provided uncurated.

Participants in the prospective study were aged about 18 to 95 years, lived in 24 United States geographic areas, and enrolled through a virtual design. In the prospective study, cohorts were assigned on the basis of participant-reported clinical history obtained from a screening survey and a study questionnaire. Recovered participants in ImmuneRACE Cohort 3 were defined by two consecutive negative NP/OP PCR tests, clearance by a healthcare professional, or resolution of symptoms. In the prospective study, whole blood, serum and a nasopharyngeal or oropharyngeal swab were collected from each participant by mobile phlebotomists. Prospective study participants could optionally give additional blood draws and questionnaires over an approximately 2-month period. Before DNA extraction, blood samples from the prospective study were shipped at room temperature or frozen. TCRbeta CDR3 regions were amplified from genomic DNA by means of the immunoSEQ Assay, a bias-controlled multiplex PCR. Per the original workflow: The number of nucleated cells in each sample was estimated by amplification of reference gene primers within the assay. To quantify the absolute abundance of each unique TCRbeta CDR3 rearrangement, sequence reads were collapsed and filtered. Productive Simpson clonality was computed per sample as the square root of Simpson's diversity index over productive rearrangements. TCRdb provides this immuneACCESS table in a form limited to in-frame rearrangements. Some clones are lacking; in checked studies, under half of them reflect an unresolved V gene, and why the rest are absent is not known. V and J calls and clone size are given by that table; D and trimming were obtained from the DNA. In this sample the table shows about 160,000 clones, around 84% of which occur a single time. Together, the top ten hold under 7% of the sample.

This TCR was recovered from a man aged 40-49 years who had recovered from COVID-19. This chain is built from TRBV7-2 and TRBJ1-2; the D gene is perhaps TRBD1, on 6 matching bases. What was sequenced was PBMCs or T cells enriched from blood (not recorded which). Read as DNA, the sequence is TGTGCCAGCAGCTTAGCGAAGACAGGTAGCGGCTACACCTTC. Translated, this gives CASSLAKTGSGYTF.